Listed below are T cell receptor beta chains from one sample, sequenced in a study of a mutant IDH1 vaccine in newly diagnosed glioma. Sequenced by immunoSEQ multiplex PCR; TCRdb stores in-frame clones only, minus some. This sample yields tens of thousands of clones, of which around 81% are seen a single time; around 4.5% belongs to the top ten. Which antigens these TCRs recognize remains unknown. The material sequenced was PBMCs, taken from a glioma patient whose treatment included an IDH1 peptide vaccine. These receptors all stem from a woman aged 35 to 49 with glioma. Some clones in this sample may be carry-over from other donors' samples. CDR3s include the opening cysteine and the closing phenylalanine or tryptophan. D genes are given only for firm matches. Clone size is stated in some rows and not others, as once, few, many or a class when expanded.

TRBJ2-1	TRBD2	-	TRBV7-2	TGTGCCAGCAGCTTTTCGGCGGGGGGGGGTCTCAATGAGCAGTTCTTC	CASSFSAGGGLNEQFF
TRBJ2-1	-	-	TRBV5-1	TGCGCCAGCAGCTTGGACCCCAATGAGCAGTTCTTC	CASSLDPNEQFF
TRBJ2-1	TRBD1	-	TRBV12-5	TGTGCTAGTGGTCCAACAGGGGTAGTCGGGCAGTTCTTC	CASGPTGVVGQFF
TRBJ1-5	-	-	TRBV11-2	TGTGCCAGCAGCTTATGGGGGGACAGCAATCAGCCCCAGCATTTT	CASSLWGDSNQPQHF
TRBJ2-1	-	-	TRBV7-8	TGTGCCAGCAGCTTACGGCGGACCGACAATGAGCAGTTCTTC	CASSLRRTDNEQFF
TRBJ1-4	TRBD1	-	TRBV18	TGTGCCAGCTCACCAGGACAGGCAACTAATGAAAAACTGTTTTTT	CASSPGQATNEKLFF
TRBJ2-4	TRBD2	-	TRBV15	TGTGCCACCAGCAGAGATGCCGGGGGGGGTGGCATTCAGTACTTC	CATSRDAGGGGIQYF
TRBJ2-1	-	-	TRBV6-5	TGTGCCAGCAGTTACGAGGGGTTGAATGAGCAGTTCTTC	CASSYEGLNEQFF
TRBJ1-5	-	once	TRBV27	TGTGCCAGCAGCTCCGGCCTTAGCAATCAGCCCCAGCATTTT	CASSSGLSNQPQHF
TRBJ2-7	TRBD2	-	TRBV7-9	TGTGCCAGCACCAAGACTAGCGGGGACTACGAGCAGTACTTC	CASTKTSGDYEQYF
TRBJ2-2	TRBD1	-	TRBV7-9	TGTGCCAGCAGCCGGACAGGGGTGGGCACCGGGGAGCTGTTTTTT	CASSRTGVGTGELFF
TRBJ2-3	TRBD1	-	TRBV13	TGTGCCAGCAGCGGTGAGGGGGCTAGTAGGACAGATACGCAGTATTTT	CASSGEGASRTDTQYF
TRBJ1-2	-	-	TRBV6-1	TGTGCCAGCCGCCTTGGACCCGGACGGGATGGCTACACCTTC	CASRLGPGRDGYTF
TRBJ2-3	TRBD2	-	TRBV6-6	TGTGCCAGCAGTTACTCTAGCGGGATAGTAACAGATACGCAGTATTTT	CASSYSSGIVTDTQYF
TRBJ1-4	-	-	TRBV5-8	TGTGCCAGCAGCTTGGGAACTACGCCGGAAGGAAAACTGTTTTTT	CASSLGTTPEGKLFF
TRBJ1-1	-	few	TRBV4-3	TGCGCCAGCAGCCAAGGGGAAACTGAAGCTTTCTTT	CASSQGETEAFF
TRBJ2-1	-	once	TRBV13	TGTGCCAGCAGCTTAGCGGGGAACAATGAGCAGTTCTTC	CASSLAGNNEQFF
TRBJ1-2	-	once	TRBV9	TGTGCCAGCAGCGCGAACAGGGCGGAGGGCTACACCTTC	CASSANRAEGYTF
TRBJ1-1	-	-	TRBV4-3	TGCGCCAGCAGCGCCACCGGGGGGAACACTGAAGCTTTCTTT	CASSATGGNTEAFF
TRBJ2-7	-	-	TRBV5-6	TGTGCCAGCAGTCTTGTGCGGGCTGGCGAGCAGTACTTC	CASSLVRAGEQYF
TRBJ1-2	-	-	TRBV2	TGTGCCTCCCGGGAAGGTCGTAACTATGGCTACACCTTC	CASREGRNYGYTF
TRBJ1-6	-	-	TRBV7-2	TGTGCCAGCAGCATATCCTGGCATAATTCACCCCTCCACTTT	CASSISWHNSPLHF